These 7 T cell receptor beta chains were all obtained from the same sample, sequenced in a study of post-analysis software for immune sequencing data. Findings and limits, study-wide: Patients used about 5 TRBV segments, including TRBV5-6, TRBV5-1 and TRBV20-1, more often than controls.

These receptors are not linked to any known antigen. Included in the TCR beta cDNA libraries were unique molecular identifiers. MiXCR, applied by TCRdb to the PCR reads, yields one record per CDR3 protein. The sample consists of roughly 600,000 distinct CDR3 sequences, about 40% of them appearing once. The sample taken for sequencing was blood. These receptors all stem from a girl between 5 and 17 years old with multiple sclerosis.

Turning to this clonotype: The conserved phenylalanine or tryptophan normally closing the CDR3 is absent here, so this likely arose from a read error. The chain carries TRBV20-1 and TRBJ1-1; D gene uncertain. This CDR3 has 15 residues. CDR1 and CDR2 (germline): DFQATT, SNEGSKA (reference sequence). Trimming removed 0 bases at V and 1 base at J, with 12 bases between. CDR3 DNA: TGCAGTGCTAGAGATCACGGAACAGCGAACACTGAAGCTTTCGTT. Its translation: CSARDHGTANTEAFV.

A remark on this clonotype: The conserved phenylalanine or tryptophan normally closing the CDR3 is absent here, so this likely arose from a read error. CDR3 DNA sequence: TGCAGCGCCACCCGGGACAGGGCAGGCTACACCGTC. It codes for CSATRDRAGYTV. This chain joins TRBV29-1 and TRBJ1-2; 9 nucleotides agree with TRBD1. CDR1 and CDR2 (germline): SQVTM, ANQGSEA. Trimming took 7 bases from V and 8 from J; bases not matched to a gene: 8. The CDR3 loop spans 12 amino acids.

This clonotype came up a few times. The chain has TRBV11-3 and TRBJ2-1, with 8 bases matching TRBD2. The J segment lost 7 bases and the V segment lost 5 bases, leaving 10 bases of the junction unmatched. The CDR3 length is 15 residues. Per the germline V gene, CDR1 is SGHNT and CDR2 is YENEEA. The CDR3 is CASSDGLARRNEQFF. CDR3 nucleotide sequence: TGTGCCAGCAGCGATGGACTAGCCCGACGGAATGAGCAGTTCTTC.

The chain carries TRBV7-2 and TRBJ2-3, with TRBD2 matching over 7 bases. V was pared by 1 base and J by 2 bases, with 6 bases of the junction left unmatched. The CDR3 is made up of 16 amino acids. CDR1 is SGHTA and CDR2 is FQGNSA in the germline V gene. CDR3 sequence reads: CASSLETLADTDTQYF. The CDR3 region has the DNA TGTGCCAGCAGCTTAGAGACCCTAGCGGACACAGATACGCAGTATTTT.

This clonotype was counted between two and nine times. The rearrangement joins TRBV5-1 to TRBJ1-1, with 8 nucleotides matching TRBD1. CDR1 and CDR2 from the germline V gene are SGHRS and YFSETQ. The junction had 13 bases not matched to a gene; V was cut back by 3 bases and J by 0 bases. This CDR3 contains 18 residues. In DNA form, the CDR3 reads TGCGCCAGCAGCTCCCGACAGGGGATACGGTTGGTGAACACTGAAGCTTTCTTT. It is translated as CASSSRQGIRLVNTEAFF.

V and J are TRBV20-1 and TRBJ1-1; TRBD1 matches at 10 bases. Trimming at V came to 0 bases and at J to 4 bases, leaving 8 bases not matched to a gene. This CDR3 is built from 16 residues. Germline lookup yields CDR1 DFQATT and CDR2 SNEGSKA (reference sequence). The CDR3 DNA reads as TGCAGTGCTAGAGACTTACCGGGACAGGGGACCACTGAAGCTTTCTTT. Amino acid sequence: CSARDLPGQGTTEAFF.

The rearrangement uses TRBV7-8 and TRBJ2-7, with D possibly being TRBD1 (6 bases). CDR1 SGHVS and CDR2 FQNEAQ come from the germline V gene. The CDR3 has 14 amino acids. The V end lost 7 bases, the J end lost 1 base, and 14 bases lay between the germline ends. The chain's CDR3 is CASTSETGSYEQYF. The CDR3 DNA sequence: TGTGCCAGCACCTCCGAAACAGGGTCCTACGAGCAGTACTTC.